These T cell receptor beta chains were read from a single sample in a study of fetal regulatory T cell absence and autoimmunity. TCRdb keeps only in-frame clones here, not all; method: immunoSEQ multiplex PCR. This sample yields 46,000 or so clones, of which about 86% are seen a single time; about 0.41% belongs to the top ten. The sequencing input was cord blood. All receptors come from a newborn boy with IPEX syndrome. Both conserved end residues are part of each CDR3. Fields, in order: V gene, clone size, J gene, D gene, CDR3 DNA, CDR3 protein. D genes are given only for firm matches. Not all rows give a size; the values are once, few, many and, for expanded clones, a class.

V: TRBV7-8
size: NA
J: TRBJ2-7
D: TRBD2
DNA: TGTGCCAGCAGTCGGACTAGCGGCTACCCAAGTGGCTTC
CDR3: CASSRTSGYPSGF

V: TRBV2
size: NA
J: TRBJ1-2
D: NA
DNA: TGTGCCAGTGGGGATAACACCTTC
CDR3: CASGDNTF

V: TRBV10-2
size: NA
J: TRBJ2-3
D: TRBD2
DNA: TGCGCCAGTCGACTAGCGGGCGACAACACAGATACGCAGTATTTT
CDR3: CASRLAGDNTDTQYF

V: TRBV6-6
size: NA
J: TRBJ1-2
D: TRBD1
DNA: TGTGCCAGCAGTTACTCGGGACAGGTCTATGGCTACACCTTC
CDR3: CASSYSGQVYGYTF

V: TRBV7-7
size: NA
J: TRBJ2-1
D: NA
DNA: TGTGCTAGCAGCTTAGTTGCGGGGTCGGCCTACAATGAGCAGTTCTTC
CDR3: CASSLVAGSAYNEQFF

V: TRBV11-3
size: NA
J: TRBJ2-5
D: TRBD2
DNA: TGTGCCAGCAGCTTACTAGCGGGGATGTACCAAGAGACCCAGTACTTC
CDR3: CASSLLAGMYQETQYF

V: TRBV6-5
size: NA
J: TRBJ1-1
D: NA
DNA: TGTGCCAGCAGTGGACGGGTGAACACTGAAGCTTTCTTT
CDR3: CASSGRVNTEAFF

V: TRBV6-5
size: NA
J: TRBJ2-7
D: NA
DNA: TGTGCCAGCAGTTACGGGGTAGCGGCCACCTACGAGCAGTACTTC
CDR3: CASSYGVAATYEQYF

V: TRBV7-9
size: NA
J: TRBJ2-7
D: NA
DNA: TGTGCCAGCAGCACCAGGGGATACGAGCAGTACTTC
CDR3: CASSTRGYEQYF

V: TRBV20-1
size: NA
J: TRBJ2-5
D: TRBD1
DNA: TGCAGTGCCAGACAGGGGGAGACCCAGTACTTC
CDR3: CSARQGETQYF

V: TRBV5-4
size: NA
J: TRBJ1-2
D: TRBD1
DNA: TGTGCCAGCAGCCTACAGGGGGCGAGGGATGGCTACACCTTC
CDR3: CASSLQGARDGYTF

V: TRBV7-2
size: NA
J: TRBJ2-1
D: NA
DNA: TGTGCCAGCAGCCGAGGGCGATACTGGCCAGGTGAGCAGTTCTTC
CDR3: CASSRGRYWPGEQFF

V: TRBV5-1
size: few
J: TRBJ1-2
D: NA
DNA: TGCGCCAGCAGCTTGAGGGGCGTCTATGGCTACACCTTC
CDR3: CASSLRGVYGYTF

V: TRBV19
size: NA
J: TRBJ1-5
D: NA
DNA: TGTGCCAGTAGTATAGGCTGGATGGGGCAGGGGAGTAGCAATCAGCCCCAGCATTTT
CDR3: CASSIGWMGQGSSNQPQHF

V: TRBV11-2
size: NA
J: TRBJ2-2
D: NA
DNA: TGTGCCAGCAGCTCCCCGACTAGGGACACCGGGGAGCTGTTTTTT
CDR3: CASSSPTRDTGELFF

V: TRBV7-6
size: NA
J: TRBJ2-7
D: TRBD2
DNA: TGTGCCAGCAGCTTGGGGGGACTAGGCTACGAGCAGTACTTC
CDR3: CASSLGGLGYEQYF

V: TRBV6-7
size: NA
J: TRBJ2-2
D: TRBD2
DNA: TGTGCCAGCAGTTACTCGAAGACTAGCGGGAGGTTATGGGGGGACACCGGGGAGCTGTTTTTT
CDR3: CASSYSKTSGRLWGDTGELFF

V: TRBV30
size: NA
J: TRBJ2-7
D: TRBD1
DNA: TGTGCCTGGAGTGGCGACAGGGGCTACGAGCAGTACTTC
CDR3: CAWSGDRGYEQYF

V: TRBV19
size: NA
J: TRBJ1-5
D: NA
DNA: TGTGCCAGTAGTATAAGGAGGGGAGACAATCAGCCCCAGCATTTT
CDR3: CASSIRRGDNQPQHF

V: TRBV10-2
size: NA
J: TRBJ2-3
D: TRBD2
DNA: TGCGCCAGCAGTGAGGCCCGCGGGGGGATTACGCAGTATTTT
CDR3: CASSEARGGITQYF

V: TRBV11-2
size: NA
J: TRBJ2-1
D: TRBD2
DNA: TGTGCCAGCAGCCCCCGGGTAGCGGGAGCGTATGAGCAGTTCTTC
CDR3: CASSPRVAGAYEQFF

V: TRBV10-3
size: NA
J: TRBJ1-5
D: TRBD1
DNA: TGTGCCATCAGGGGACAGGGCGGTCAGCCCCAGCATTTT
CDR3: CAIRGQGGQPQHF